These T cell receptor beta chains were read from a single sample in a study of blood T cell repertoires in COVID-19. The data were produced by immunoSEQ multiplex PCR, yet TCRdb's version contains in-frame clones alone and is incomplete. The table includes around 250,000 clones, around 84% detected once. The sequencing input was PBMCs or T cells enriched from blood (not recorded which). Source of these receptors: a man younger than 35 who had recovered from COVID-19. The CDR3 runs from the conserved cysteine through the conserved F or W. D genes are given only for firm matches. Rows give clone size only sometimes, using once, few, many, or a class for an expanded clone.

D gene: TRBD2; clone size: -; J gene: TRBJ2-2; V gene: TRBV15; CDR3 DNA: TGTGCCACCAGCAGAGAGACTAGCGGGACCCCAGGCGGGGAGCTGTTTTTT; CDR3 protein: CATSRETSGTPGGELFF
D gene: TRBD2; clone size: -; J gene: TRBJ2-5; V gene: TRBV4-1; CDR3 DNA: TGCGCCAGCAGCCAAGCCCCCGGGGGGGAGACCCAGTACTTC; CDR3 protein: CASSQAPGGETQYF
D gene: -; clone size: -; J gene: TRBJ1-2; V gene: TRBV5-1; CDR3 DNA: TGCGCCAGCAGCTCAACTTACGGTACAGGGTCGGGCTACACCTTC; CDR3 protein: CASSSTYGTGSGYTF
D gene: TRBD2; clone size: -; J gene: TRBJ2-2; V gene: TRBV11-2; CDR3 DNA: TGTGCCAGCAGCTTAGGTCCCAGCGGGGTGAACACCGGGGAGCTGTTTTTT; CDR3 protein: CASSLGPSGVNTGELFF
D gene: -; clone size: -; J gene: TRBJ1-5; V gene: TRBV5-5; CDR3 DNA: TGTGCCAGCAGCTTGGACCAGGCACCCTCTAGCAATCAGCCCCAGCATTTT; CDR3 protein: CASSLDQAPSSNQPQHF
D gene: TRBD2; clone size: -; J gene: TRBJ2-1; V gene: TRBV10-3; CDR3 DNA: TGTGCCATCAGTGCCGGCGGGGGGGCTGGCAATGAGCAGTTCTTC; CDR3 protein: CAISAGGGAGNEQFF
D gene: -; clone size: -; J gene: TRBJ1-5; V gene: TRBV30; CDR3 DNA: TGTGCCTGGAGTTCAGATAGCAATCAGCCCCAGCATTTT; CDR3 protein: CAWSSDSNQPQHF
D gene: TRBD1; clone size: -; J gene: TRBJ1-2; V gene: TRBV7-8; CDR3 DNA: TGTGCCAGCAGCCTTCCGGGACAGGGTCGCTACACCTTC; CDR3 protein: CASSLPGQGRYTF
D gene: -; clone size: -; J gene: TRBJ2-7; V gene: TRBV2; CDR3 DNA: TGTGCCAGCAGTATAAGTGGGCTTAGTGTGGACGAGCAGTACTTC; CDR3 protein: CASSISGLSVDEQYF
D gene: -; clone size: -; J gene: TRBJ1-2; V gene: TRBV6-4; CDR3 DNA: TGTGCCAGCAGTGAAACAGGGACTAACTATGGCTACACCTTC; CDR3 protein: CASSETGTNYGYTF
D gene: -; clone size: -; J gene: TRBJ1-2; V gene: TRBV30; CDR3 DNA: TGTGCCTGGAGTGTGGGCAGGGGACGGTACACCTTC; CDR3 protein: CAWSVGRGRYTF
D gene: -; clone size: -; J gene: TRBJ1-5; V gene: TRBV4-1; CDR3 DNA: TGCGCCAGCAGCCAAGACAGTTACAATCAGCCCCAGCATTTT; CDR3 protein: CASSQDSYNQPQHF
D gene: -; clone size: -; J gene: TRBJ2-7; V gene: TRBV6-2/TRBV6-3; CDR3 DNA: TGTGCCAGCAGTCCAAGCGGCGGGCTGTTGGGGGAGCAGTACTTC; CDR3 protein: CASSPSGGLLGEQYF
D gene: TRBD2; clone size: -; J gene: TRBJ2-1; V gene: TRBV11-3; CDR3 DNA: TGTGCCAGCAGCCCCATAGCGGGAGTTGAGGGGTATGAGCAGTTCTTC; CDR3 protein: CASSPIAGVEGYEQFF
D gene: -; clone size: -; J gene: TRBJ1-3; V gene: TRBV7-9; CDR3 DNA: TGTGCCAGCAGCTTATTACAGACCTACTCTGGAAACACCATATATTTT; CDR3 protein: CASSLLQTYSGNTIYF
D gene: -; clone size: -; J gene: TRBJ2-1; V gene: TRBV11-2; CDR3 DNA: TGTGCCAGCAGCTTATACGGTCCGTTCAACAATGAGCAGTTCTTC; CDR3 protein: CASSLYGPFNNEQFF
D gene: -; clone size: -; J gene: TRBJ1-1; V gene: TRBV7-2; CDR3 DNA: TGTGCCAGCAGCTTAAGGTGGGGAGGGACTGAAGCTTTCTTT; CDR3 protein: CASSLRWGGTEAFF
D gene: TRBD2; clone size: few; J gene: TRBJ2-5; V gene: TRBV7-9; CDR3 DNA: TGTGCCAGCATGACCAGCCTAGCGGGAGGTGAGACCCAGTACTTC; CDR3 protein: CASMTSLAGGETQYF
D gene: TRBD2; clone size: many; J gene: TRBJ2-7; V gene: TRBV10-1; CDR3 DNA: TGCGCCAGCAGTGATGGGGCGACGGGGGGGTACGAGCAGTACTTC; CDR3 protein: CASSDGATGGYEQYF
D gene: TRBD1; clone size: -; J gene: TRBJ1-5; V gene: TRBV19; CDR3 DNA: TGTGCCAGTAGCTCGATAAAAACAGGGGGCGCGAGGAGCAATCAGCCCCAGCATTTT; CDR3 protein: CASSSIKTGGARSNQPQHF
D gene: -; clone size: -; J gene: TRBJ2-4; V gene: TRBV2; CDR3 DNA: TGTGCCAGCAGTGAACACTTAGCCAAAAACATTCAGTACTTC; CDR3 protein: CASSEHLAKNIQYF
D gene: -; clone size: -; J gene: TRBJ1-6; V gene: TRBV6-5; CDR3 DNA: TGTGCCAGCGGAATCGGGTCACCCCTCCACTTT; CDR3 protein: CASGIGSPLHF
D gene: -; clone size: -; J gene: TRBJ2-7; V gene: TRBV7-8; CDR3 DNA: TGTGCCAGCAGCCCCCACGGTCAAAGCTCCTACGAGCAGTACTTC; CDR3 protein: CASSPHGQSSYEQYF
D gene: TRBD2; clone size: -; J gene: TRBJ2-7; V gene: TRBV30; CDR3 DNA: TGTGCCTGGAATCACGTAGCTAGCGGATCCTACGAGCAGTACTTC; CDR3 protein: CAWNHVASGSYEQYF
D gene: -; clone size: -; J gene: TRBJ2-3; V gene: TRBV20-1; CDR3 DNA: TGCAGTGCTCCGGTGTTGGATACGCAGTATTTT; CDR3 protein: CSAPVLDTQYF
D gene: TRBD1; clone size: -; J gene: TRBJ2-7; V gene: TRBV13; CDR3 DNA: TGTGCCAGCAGTCGGACAGGGAACGAGCAGTACTTC; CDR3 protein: CASSRTGNEQYF
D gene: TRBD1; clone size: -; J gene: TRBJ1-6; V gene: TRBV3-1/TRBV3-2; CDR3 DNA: TGTGCCAGCAGCCGACCGGGACAGGGGGCTTCACCCCTCCACTTT; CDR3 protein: CASSRPGQGASPLHF
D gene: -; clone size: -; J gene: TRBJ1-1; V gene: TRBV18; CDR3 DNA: TGTGCCAGCTCGCCGAGGGGGACGAACGAACCTGAAGCTTTCTTT; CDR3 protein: CASSPRGTNEPEAFF
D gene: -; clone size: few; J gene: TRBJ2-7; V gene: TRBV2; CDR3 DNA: TGTGCCAGCAGGCCGGAGACTAGGAGGTCATACGAGCAGTACTTC; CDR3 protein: CASRPETRRSYEQYF
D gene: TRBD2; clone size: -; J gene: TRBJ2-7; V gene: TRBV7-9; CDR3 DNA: TGTGCCAGCAGCTTAGCGCTAGCGGCCTACGAGCAGTACTTC; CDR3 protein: CASSLALAAYEQYF
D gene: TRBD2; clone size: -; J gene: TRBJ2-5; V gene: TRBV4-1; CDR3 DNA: TGCGCCAGCAGCCAAGCGGGGCTAGCGGGAGGAGAGACCCAGTACTTC; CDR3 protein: CASSQAGLAGGETQYF
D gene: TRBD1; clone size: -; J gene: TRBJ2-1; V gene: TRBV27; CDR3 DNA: TGTGCCAGCAGTCAAGGACAGGGGCGGTACAATGAGCAGTTCTTC; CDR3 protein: CASSQGQGRYNEQFF
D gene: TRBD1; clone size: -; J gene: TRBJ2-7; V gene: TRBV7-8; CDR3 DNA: TGTGCCAGCAGCTCCGACAGGGGATGGCCTTACGAGCAGTACTTC; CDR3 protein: CASSSDRGWPYEQYF
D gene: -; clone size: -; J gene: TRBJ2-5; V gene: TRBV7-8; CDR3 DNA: TGTGCCAGCAGCTTAGGTGTCGGTCTAGCGGAGACCCAGTACTTC; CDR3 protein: CASSLGVGLAETQYF
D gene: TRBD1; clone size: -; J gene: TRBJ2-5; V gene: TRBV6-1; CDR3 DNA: TGTGCCAGCAGTGAAAGGGGACAGGTAGGAGAGACCCAGTACTTC; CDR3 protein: CASSERGQVGETQYF
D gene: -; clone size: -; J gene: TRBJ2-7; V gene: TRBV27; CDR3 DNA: TGTGCCAGCAGTCCCCTACGGGGGAGACACGAGCAGTACTTC; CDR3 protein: CASSPLRGRHEQYF
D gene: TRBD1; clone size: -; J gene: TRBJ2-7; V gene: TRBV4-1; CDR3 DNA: TGCGCCAGCAGCCAAGGCTCGGACAGGGTAACCTACGAGCAGTACTTC; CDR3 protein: CASSQGSDRVTYEQYF
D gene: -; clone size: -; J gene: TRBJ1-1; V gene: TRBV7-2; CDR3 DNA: TGTGCCAGCGGCCGGGAGACGAACACTGAAGCTTTCTTT; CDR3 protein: CASGRETNTEAFF
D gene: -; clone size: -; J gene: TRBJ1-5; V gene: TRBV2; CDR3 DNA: TGTGCCAGCAGTGCGACAGGAGAAGTACAGCCCCAGCATTTT; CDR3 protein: CASSATGEVQPQHF
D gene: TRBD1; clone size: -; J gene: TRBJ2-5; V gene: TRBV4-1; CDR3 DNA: TGCGCCAGCAGCTCCCGGACAGGTACCCAAGAGACCCAGTACTTC; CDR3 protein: CASSSRTGTQETQYF
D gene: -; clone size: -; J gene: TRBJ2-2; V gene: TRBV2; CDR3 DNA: TGTGCCACCAAGGAGGACTCCAATCGCGCCGGGGAGCTGTTTTTT; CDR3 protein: CATKEDSNRAGELFF
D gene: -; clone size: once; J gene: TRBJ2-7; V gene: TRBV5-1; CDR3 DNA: TGCGCCAGCAGCCCCCCGGACAGATACGGAGACGAGCAGTACTTC; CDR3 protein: CASSPPDRYGDEQYF
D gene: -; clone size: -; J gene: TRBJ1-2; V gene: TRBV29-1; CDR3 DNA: TGCAGCGTGCCGACAGGATATGGCTACACCTTC; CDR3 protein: CSVPTGYGYTF
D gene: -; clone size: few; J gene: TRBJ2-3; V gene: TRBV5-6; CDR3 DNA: TGTGCCAGCAGCTTGGAGGGGGGGCAAATCACAGATACGCAGTATTTT; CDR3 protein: CASSLEGGQITDTQYF
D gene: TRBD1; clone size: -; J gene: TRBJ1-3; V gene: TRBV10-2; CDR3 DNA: TGCGCCAGCAAGGGGACAGCCAACTCTGGAAACACCATATATTTT; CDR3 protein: CASKGTANSGNTIYF
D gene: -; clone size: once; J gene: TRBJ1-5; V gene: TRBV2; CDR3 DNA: TGTGCCAGCAGTGAGGGGGCGAGTCGCAATCAGCCCCAGCATTTT; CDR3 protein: CASSEGASRNQPQHF
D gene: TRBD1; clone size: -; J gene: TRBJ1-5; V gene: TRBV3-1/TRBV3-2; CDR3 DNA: TGTGCCAGCAGCCACGGGACAGCCGGAAATCAGCCCCAGCATTTT; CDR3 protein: CASSHGTAGNQPQHF
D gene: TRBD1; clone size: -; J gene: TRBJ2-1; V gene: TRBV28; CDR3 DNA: TGTGCCAGCAGTTCTGGGACAGCCTCCTACAATGAGCAGTTCTTC; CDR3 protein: CASSSGTASYNEQFF
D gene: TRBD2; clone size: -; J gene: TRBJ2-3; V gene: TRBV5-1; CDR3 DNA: TGCGCCAGCAGCTTGGGTCCTAGCGGGGGGCAAGCAGATACGCAGTATTTT; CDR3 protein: CASSLGPSGGQADTQYF
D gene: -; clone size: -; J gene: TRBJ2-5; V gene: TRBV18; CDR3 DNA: TGTGCCAGCTCACGGACTCCTGCATTCCAAGAGACCCAGTACTTC; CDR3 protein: CASSRTPAFQETQYF
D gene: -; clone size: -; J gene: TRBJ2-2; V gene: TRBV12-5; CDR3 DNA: TGTGCTAGTGGTTTGGGTTGGACAGGAGGGACCGGGGAGCTGTTTTTT; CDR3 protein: CASGLGWTGGTGELFF
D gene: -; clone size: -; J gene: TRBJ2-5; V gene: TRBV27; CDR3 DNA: TGTGCCAGCAGTCCGGGTGGGAGGGAGACCCAGTACTTC; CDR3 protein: CASSPGGRETQYF
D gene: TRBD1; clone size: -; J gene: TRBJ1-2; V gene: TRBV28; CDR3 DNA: TGTGCCAGCACCACGACAGGGGCTGGGAATGGCTACACCTTC; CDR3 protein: CASTTTGAGNGYTF
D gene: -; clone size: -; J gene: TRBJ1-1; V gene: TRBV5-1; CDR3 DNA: TGCGCCAGCAGCCCCGTGAGTTGGGGCCAAATGAACACTGAAGCTTTCTTT; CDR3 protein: CASSPVSWGQMNTEAFF
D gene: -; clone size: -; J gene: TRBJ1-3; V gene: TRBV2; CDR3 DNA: TGTGCCAGCAGTGGAGGCGGCTCTGGAAACACCATATATTTT; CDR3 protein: CASSGGGSGNTIYF
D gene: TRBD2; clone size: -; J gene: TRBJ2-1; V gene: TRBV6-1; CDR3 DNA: TGTGCCAGCAGTGAAAGCCTAGCGGTCTACAATGAGCAGTTCTTC; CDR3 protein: CASSESLAVYNEQFF
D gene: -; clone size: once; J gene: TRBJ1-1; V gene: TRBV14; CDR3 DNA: TGTGCCAGCAGCCCCCACGCCAGGGGCGGAAACACTGAAGCTTTCTTT; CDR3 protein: CASSPHARGGNTEAFF
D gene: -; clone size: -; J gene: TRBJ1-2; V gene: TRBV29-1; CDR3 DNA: TGCAGCGCCGGGGACGGGGGTGGCTACACCTTC; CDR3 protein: CSAGDGGGYTF
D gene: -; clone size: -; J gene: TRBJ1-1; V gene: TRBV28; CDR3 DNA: TGTGCCAGCAGTTTACGGCTTAGGGGTAAAGCCGTTCGGGCTTTCTTT; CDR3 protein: CASSLRLRGKAVRAFF
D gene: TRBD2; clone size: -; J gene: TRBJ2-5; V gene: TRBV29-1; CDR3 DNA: TGCAGCGCGGGGACTAGCGGCCAAGAGACCCAGTACTTC; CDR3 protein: CSAGTSGQETQYF